These 9 T cell receptor beta chains were sequenced from one sample in a study of cytomegalovirus exposure and HLA in healthy donors. The study ran its PCR with 60 Vbeta and 13 Jbeta primers. Here immunoSEQ multiplex PCR was the method, and the copy in TCRdb shows in-frame clones only, minus some. The sample lists around 150,000 clones; roughly 80% were seen once. The sequenced sample was PBMCs. Receptor source: a female donor in good health and CMV-seronegative.

The chain joins TRBV2 to TRBJ2-7; D is unclear. Germline values: CDR1 SNHLY, CDR2 FYNNEI. The CDR3 is 14 residues long. V was trimmed by 5 bases and J by 0 bases, leaving 11 bases between them. The CDR3 loop reads CASSLSRSSYEQYF. The CDR3, as DNA: TGTGCCAGCAGTTTATCTCGGAGCTCCTACGAGCAGTACTTC.

This chain links TRBV2 with TRBJ2-1; D is undetermined. The V gene lost 3 bases and the J gene lost 2 bases, with 5 bases spanning the gap. Germline V gene sequence: CDR1 SNHLY, CDR2 FYNNEI. The CDR3 has 13 amino acids. The CDR3 DNA is TGTGCCAGCAGTGACCTTACCTACAATGAGCAGTTCTTC. Residues: CASSDLTYNEQFF. Complete variable domain (other parts from reference TRBV2 and TRBJ2-1): EPEVTQTPSHQVTQMGQEVILRCVPISNHLYFYWYRQILGQKVEFLVSFYNNEISEKSEIFDDQFSVERPDGSNFTLKIRSTKLEDSAMYFCASSDLTYNEQFFGPGTRLTVL.

V is TRBV25-1 and J is TRBJ2-5; TRBD2 aligns across 8 bases. This CDR3 is built from 17 residues. Trimming at V came to 0 bases and at J to 4 bases, leaving 10 bases not matched to a gene. Germline lookup yields CDR1 MGHDK and CDR2 SYGVNS. CDR3 bases: TGTGCCAGCAGTGAATATAAGGGACTAGGGGGGGGAGAGACCCAGTACTTC. It yields the protein CASSEYKGLGGGETQYF.

This clone was detected once. This chain uses TRBV5-4 with TRBJ2-7, with 10 bases lining up with TRBD1. The CDR3 has 14 amino acids. Germline V gene data show CDR1 as SGHNT and CDR2 as YYREEE (reference sequence). V shed 3 bases and J 3 bases; nucleotides not matched to a gene: 3. CDR3 in DNA: TGTGCCAGCAGCTCCGGGACAGGGGTCTACGAGCAGTACTTC. It encodes CASSSGTGVYEQYF. Together with reference TRBV5-4 and TRBJ2-7, the CDR3 gives the full variable domain: ETGVTQSPTHLIKTRGQQVTLRCSSQSGHNTVSWYQQALGQGPQFIFQYYREEENGRGNFPPRFSGLQFPNYSSELNVNALELDDSALYLCASSSGTGVYEQYFGPGTRLTVT.

The chain carries TRBV7-9 and TRBJ2-3, with 8 bases that match TRBD1. Trimming cost V 1 base and J 2 bases; bases outside gene matches: 2. Germline CDR1 and CDR2: SEHNR and FQNEAQ (reference sequence). The CDR3 is 15 residues long. The CDR3 sequence is CASSLVRGLTDTQYF. The CDR3 nucleotides read TGTGCCAGCAGCTTAGTCAGGGGGCTCACAGATACGCAGTATTTT.

The chain joins TRBV5-1 to TRBJ1-2; TRBD1 might be the D (5 bases). Per the germline V gene, CDR1 is SGHRS and CDR2 is YFSETQ. The CDR3 runs to 15 residues. V was pared by 4 bases and J by 8 bases, with 21 bases between. CDR3 loop: CASSPGEGALRGYTF. DNA of the CDR3: TGCGCCAGCAGCCCGGGGGAAGGGGCCCTAAGGGGCTACACCTTC.

The chain links TRBV7-2 to TRBJ2-5; 8 bases agree with TRBD1. The germline gives CDR1 SGHTA, CDR2 FQGNSA. With V trimmed by 3 bases and J by 3 bases, 18 bases remained unmatched. The CDR3 contains 19 residues. The CDR3 loop reads CASSFPQGAVSTQKETQYF. The CDR3 DNA reads as TGTGCCAGCAGCTTCCCTCAGGGGGCGGTGAGTACCCAAAAAGAGACCCAGTACTTC.

V usage is TRBV28 and J usage is TRBJ1-4, with D perhaps TRBD1 (5 bases). Germline V gene sequence: CDR1 MDHEN, CDR2 SYDVKM. Trimming cost V 8 bases and J 8 bases, with 15 bases left between them. There are 13 residues in the CDR3. The CDR3: CASRPGFSEKLFF. CDR3 nucleotides: TGTGCCAGCCGGCCAGGGTTTTCAGAAAAACTGTTTTTT.

The CDR3 DNA is TGTGCCAGCAGTCTAGCGGGACCTACCTACAATGAGCAGTTCTTC. Translating it yields CASSLAGPTYNEQFF. The V call is TRBV6-6, the J call TRBJ2-1, with 9 positions matching TRBD2. This CDR3 is built from 15 residues. Germline-derived CDR1 and CDR2 are MNHNY and SVGAGI (reference sequence). The V and J ends lost 5 bases and 2 bases, in that order; junction bases with no gene match: 4.